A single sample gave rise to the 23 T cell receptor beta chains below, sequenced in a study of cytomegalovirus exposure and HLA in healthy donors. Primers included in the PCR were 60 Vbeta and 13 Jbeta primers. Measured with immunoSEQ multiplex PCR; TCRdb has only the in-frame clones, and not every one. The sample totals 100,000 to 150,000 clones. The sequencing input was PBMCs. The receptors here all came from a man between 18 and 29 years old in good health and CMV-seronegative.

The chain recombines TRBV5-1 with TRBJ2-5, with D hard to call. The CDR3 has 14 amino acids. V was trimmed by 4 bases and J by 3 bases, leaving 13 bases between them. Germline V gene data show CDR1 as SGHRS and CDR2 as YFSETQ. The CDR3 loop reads CASSPGSSEETQYF. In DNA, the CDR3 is TGCGCCAGCAGCCCTGGGTCCAGCGAAGAGACCCAGTACTTC.

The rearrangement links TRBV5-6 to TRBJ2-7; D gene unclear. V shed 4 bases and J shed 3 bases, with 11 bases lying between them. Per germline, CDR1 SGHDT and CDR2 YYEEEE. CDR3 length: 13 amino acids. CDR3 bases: TGTGCCAGCAGCCCGCAGGTTGGCTACGAGCAGTACTTC. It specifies CASSPQVGYEQYF.

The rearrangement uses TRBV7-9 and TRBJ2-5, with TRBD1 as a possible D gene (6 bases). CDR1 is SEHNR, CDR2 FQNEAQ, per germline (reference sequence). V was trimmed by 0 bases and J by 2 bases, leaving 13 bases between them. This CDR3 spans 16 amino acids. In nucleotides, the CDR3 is TGTGCCAGCAGCTTAGCGCTGGGGGCCTTACAAGAGACCCAGTACTTC. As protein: CASSLALGALQETQYF.

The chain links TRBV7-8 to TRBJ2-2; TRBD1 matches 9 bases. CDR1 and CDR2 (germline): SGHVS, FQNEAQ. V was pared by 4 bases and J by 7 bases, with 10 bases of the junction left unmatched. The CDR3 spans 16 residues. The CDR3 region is CASSSNTGGRNGELFF. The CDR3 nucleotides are TGTGCCAGCAGCTCGAATACAGGGGGCAGGAACGGGGAGCTGTTTTTT.

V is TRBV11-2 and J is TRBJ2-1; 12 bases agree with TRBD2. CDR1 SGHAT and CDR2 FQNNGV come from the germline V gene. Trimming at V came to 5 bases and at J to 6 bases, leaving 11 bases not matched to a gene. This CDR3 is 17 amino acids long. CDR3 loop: CASSLGTSGSRFNEQFF. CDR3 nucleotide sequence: TGTGCCAGCAGCCTCGGGACTAGCGGGTCCCGATTCAATGAGCAGTTCTTC.

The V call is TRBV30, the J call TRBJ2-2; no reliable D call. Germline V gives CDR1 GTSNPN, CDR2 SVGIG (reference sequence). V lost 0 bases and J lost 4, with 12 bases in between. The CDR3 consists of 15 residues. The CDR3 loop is CAWSVRPGVTGELFF. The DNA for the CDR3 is TGTGCCTGGAGTGTAAGGCCTGGAGTCACCGGGGAGCTGTTTTTT.

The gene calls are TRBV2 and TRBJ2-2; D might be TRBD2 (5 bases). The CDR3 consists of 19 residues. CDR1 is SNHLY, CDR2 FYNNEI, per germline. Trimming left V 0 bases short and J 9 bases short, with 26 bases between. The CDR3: CASSEALQRGLLTRRELFF. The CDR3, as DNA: TGTGCCAGCAGTGAAGCGCTTCAGAGAGGGTTACTTACCCGTCGGGAGCTGTTTTTT.

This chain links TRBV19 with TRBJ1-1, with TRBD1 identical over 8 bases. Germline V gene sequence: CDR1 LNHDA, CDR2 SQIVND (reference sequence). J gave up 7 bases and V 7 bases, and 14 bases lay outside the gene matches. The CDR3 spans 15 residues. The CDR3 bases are TGTGCCAGTATAAATGGGGGAACAGGGGGAGGTGAAGCTTTCTTT. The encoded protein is CASINGGTGGGEAFF.

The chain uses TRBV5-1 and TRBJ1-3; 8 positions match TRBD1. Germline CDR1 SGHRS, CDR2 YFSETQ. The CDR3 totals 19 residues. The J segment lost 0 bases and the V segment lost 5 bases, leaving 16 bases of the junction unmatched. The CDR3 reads CASRRTGSTSLNSGNTIYF. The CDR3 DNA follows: TGCGCCAGCAGGCGGACAGGGAGTACCTCTTTAAACTCTGGAAACACCATATATTTT.

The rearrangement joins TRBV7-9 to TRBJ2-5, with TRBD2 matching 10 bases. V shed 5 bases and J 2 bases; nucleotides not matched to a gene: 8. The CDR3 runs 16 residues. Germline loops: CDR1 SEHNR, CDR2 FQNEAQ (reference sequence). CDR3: CASSPGLAGAQETQYF. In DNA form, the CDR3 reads TGTGCCAGCAGCCCTGGGCTAGCGGGGGCACAAGAGACCCAGTACTTC.

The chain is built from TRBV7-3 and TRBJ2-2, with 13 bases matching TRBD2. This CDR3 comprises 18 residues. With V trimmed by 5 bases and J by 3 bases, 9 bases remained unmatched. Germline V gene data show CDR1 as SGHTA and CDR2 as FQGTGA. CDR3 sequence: CASSLWTSGGLYTGELFF. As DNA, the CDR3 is TGTGCCAGCAGCCTTTGGACTAGCGGGGGCCTTTACACCGGGGAGCTGTTTTTT.

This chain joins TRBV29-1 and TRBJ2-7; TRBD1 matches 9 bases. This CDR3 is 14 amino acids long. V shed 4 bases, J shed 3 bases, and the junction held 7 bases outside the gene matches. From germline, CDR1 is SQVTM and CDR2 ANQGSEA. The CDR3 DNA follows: TGCAGCGTTGTCCAACAGGACAGGGGCTACGAGCAGTACTTC. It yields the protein CSVVQQDRGYEQYF.

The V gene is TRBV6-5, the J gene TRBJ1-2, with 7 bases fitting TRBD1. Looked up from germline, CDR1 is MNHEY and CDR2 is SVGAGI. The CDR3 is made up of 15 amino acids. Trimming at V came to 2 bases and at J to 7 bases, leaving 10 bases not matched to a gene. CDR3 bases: TGTGCCAGCAGTTACACGACAGGGCGGGTCGGTGGCTACACCTTC. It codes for CASSYTTGRVGGYTF.

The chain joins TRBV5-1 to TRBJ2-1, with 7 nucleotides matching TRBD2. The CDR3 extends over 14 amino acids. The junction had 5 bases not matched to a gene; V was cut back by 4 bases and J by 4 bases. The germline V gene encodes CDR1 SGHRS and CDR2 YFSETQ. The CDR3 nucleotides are TGCGCCAGCAGCGCGGCGGGGGAATACAATGAGCAGTTCTTC. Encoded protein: CASSAAGEYNEQFF.

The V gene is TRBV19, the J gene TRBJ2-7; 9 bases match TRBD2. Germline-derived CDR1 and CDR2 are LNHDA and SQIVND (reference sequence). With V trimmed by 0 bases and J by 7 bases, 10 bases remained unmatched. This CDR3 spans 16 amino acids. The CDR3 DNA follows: TGTGCCAGTAGTATAGATCCGGCTAGCGGGATGGGAGAGCAGTACTTC. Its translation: CASSIDPASGMGEQYF.

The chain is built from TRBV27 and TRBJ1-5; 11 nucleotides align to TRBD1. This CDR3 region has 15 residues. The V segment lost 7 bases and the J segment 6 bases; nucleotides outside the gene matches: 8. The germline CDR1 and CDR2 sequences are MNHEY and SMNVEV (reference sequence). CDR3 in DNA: TGTGCCAGCAAGGGGACAGGGGGTCGGGGTCAGCCCCAGCATTTT. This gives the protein CASKGTGGRGQPQHF.

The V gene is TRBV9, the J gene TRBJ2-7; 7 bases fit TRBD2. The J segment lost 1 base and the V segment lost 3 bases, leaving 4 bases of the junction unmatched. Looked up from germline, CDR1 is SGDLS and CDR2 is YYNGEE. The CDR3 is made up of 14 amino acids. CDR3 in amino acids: CASSAGGPSYEQYF. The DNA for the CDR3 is TGTGCCAGCAGCGCGGGGGGTCCTTCCTACGAGCAGTACTTC.

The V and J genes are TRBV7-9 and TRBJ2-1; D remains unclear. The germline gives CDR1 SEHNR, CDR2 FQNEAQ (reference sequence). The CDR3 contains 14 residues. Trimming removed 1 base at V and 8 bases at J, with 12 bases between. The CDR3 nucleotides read TGTGCCAGCAGCTTAGGCCAGGCACACGATGAGCAGTTCTTC. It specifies CASSLGQAHDEQFF. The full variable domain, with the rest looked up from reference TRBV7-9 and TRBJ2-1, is DTGVSQNPRHKITKRGQNVTFRCDPISEHNRLYWYRQTLGQGPEFLTYFQNEAQLEKSRLLSDRFSAERPKGSFSTLEIQRTEQGDSAMYLCASSLGQAHDEQFFGPGTRLTVL.

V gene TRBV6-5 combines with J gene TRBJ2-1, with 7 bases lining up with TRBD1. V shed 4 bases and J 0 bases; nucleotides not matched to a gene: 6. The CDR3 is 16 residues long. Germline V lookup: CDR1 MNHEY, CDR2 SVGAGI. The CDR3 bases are TGTGCCAGCAGTTCGCAGGGACAGAGCTCCTACAATGAGCAGTTCTTC. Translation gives CASSSQGQSSYNEQFF.

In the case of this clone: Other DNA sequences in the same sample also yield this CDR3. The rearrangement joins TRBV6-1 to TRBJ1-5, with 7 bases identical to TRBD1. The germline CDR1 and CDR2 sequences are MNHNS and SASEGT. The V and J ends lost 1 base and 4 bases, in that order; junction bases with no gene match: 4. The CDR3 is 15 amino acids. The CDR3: CASSEEGQPNQPQHF. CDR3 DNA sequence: TGTGCCAGCAGTGAAGAGGGACAGCCGAATCAGCCCCAGCATTTT.

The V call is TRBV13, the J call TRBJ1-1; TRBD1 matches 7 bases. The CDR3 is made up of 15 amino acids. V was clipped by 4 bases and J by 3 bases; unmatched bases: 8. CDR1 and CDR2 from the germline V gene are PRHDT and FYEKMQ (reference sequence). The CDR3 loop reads CASSSPRQGDTEAFF. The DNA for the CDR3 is TGTGCCAGCAGCTCCCCTAGACAGGGAGACACTGAAGCTTTCTTT.

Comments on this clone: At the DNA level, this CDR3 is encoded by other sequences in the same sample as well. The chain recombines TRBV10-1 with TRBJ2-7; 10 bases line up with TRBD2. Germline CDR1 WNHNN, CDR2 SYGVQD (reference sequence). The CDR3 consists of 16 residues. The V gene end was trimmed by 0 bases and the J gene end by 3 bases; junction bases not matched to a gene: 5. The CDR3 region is CASSESPSGSVYEQYF. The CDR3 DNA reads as TGCGCCAGCAGTGAGTCGCCTAGCGGGAGCGTCTACGAGCAGTACTTC.

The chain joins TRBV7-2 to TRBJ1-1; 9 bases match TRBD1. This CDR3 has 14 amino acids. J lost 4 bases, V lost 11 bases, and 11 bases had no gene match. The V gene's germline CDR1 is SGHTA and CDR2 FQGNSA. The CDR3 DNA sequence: TGTGCCCCGGGGGACAGGGAGGGGTCCACTGAAGCTTTCTTT. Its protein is CAPGDREGSTEAFF.